The clone carrying this T cell receptor (beta chain) was seen a few times. This record belongs to a study of regulatory T cells in long-lasting Graves disease. Time point meaning: newly diagnosed GD, antithyroid drugs for less than 3 months. From RNA extracted from PBMCs, the TCR library was made. CDR3 size: 13 residues. V was pared by 5 bases and J by 2 bases, with 3 bases of the junction left unmatched. Germline loops: CDR1 DFQATT, CDR2 SNEGSKA (reference sequence). Construction of the TCR beta libraries employed iRepertoire HTBI primers in conjunction with Arm-PCR of CDR3 regions. TCRdb reanalysed the multiplex PCR reads using MiXCR and keeps one entry per CDR3 protein. The table lists more than 450,000 distinct CDR3 sequences, 12% of them singletons. These same records also appear under a second study, on T cells in Graves' hyperthyroidism and ophthalmopathy.

This TCR was recovered from a woman in her twenties or thirties with Graves disease. The sequences come from peripheral blood mononuclear cells (PBMCs), collected at new diagnosis, from a patient treated with antithyroid drugs. This rearrangement joins TRBV20-1 to TRBJ2-1, with TRBD2 identical over 7 bases. The DNA for the CDR3 is TGCAGTGCTTATAGCGGGCCCTACAATGAGCAGTTCTTC. Protein: CSAYSGPYNEQFF.